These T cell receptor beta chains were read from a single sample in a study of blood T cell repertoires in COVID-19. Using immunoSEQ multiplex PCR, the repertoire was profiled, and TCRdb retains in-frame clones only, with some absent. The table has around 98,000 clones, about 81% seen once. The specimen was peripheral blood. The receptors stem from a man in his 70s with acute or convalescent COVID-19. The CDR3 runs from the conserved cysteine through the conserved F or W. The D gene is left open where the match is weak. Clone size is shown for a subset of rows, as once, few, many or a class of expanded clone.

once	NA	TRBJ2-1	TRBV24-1	CATSDRTSPNEQFF	TGTGCCACCAGTGACAGAACTAGTCCCAATGAGCAGTTCTTC
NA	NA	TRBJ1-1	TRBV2	CASSEDQGTEAFF	TGTGCCAGCAGTGAAGACCAGGGGACTGAAGCTTTCTTT
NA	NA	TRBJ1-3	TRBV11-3	CASSSGGPSGNTIYF	TGTGCCAGCAGCTCTGGAGGGCCCTCTGGAAACACCATATATTTT
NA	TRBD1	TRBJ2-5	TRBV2	CASSVQGARETQYF	TGTGCCAGCAGTGTGCAGGGGGCGCGAGAGACCCAGTACTTC
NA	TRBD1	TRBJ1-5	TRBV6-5	CASSYDRGGGPQHF	TGTGCCAGCAGCTATGACAGGGGCGGGGGGCCCCAGCATTTT
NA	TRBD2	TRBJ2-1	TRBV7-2	CASSLRTGLAGVGNEQFF	TGTGCCAGCAGCCTAAGGACAGGACTAGCGGGAGTAGGAAATGAGCAGTTCTTC
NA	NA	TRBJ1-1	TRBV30	CAWSPKTGPEAFF	TGTGCCTGGAGTCCGAAGACAGGCCCCGAAGCTTTCTTT
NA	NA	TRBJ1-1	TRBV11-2	CASSLMTGGTEAFF	TGTGCCAGCAGCTTAATGACGGGGGGCACTGAAGCTTTCTTT
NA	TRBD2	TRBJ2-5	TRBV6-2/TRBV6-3	CASSFAGVETQYF	TGTGCCAGCAGTTTCGCGGGAGTGGAGACCCAGTACTTC
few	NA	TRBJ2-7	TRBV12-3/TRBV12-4	CASSSTVNYEQYF	TGTGCCAGCAGTTCGACTGTAAACTACGAGCAGTACTTC
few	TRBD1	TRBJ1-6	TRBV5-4	CASSRPQGANNSPLHF	TGTGCCAGCAGTCGCCCACAGGGGGCAAATAATTCACCCCTCCACTTT